This T cell receptor beta chain appears in the sequencing data of a study of T cells in Graves' hyperthyroidism and ophthalmopathy. On the study more broadly: At the time of initial diagnosis and before any treatment, peripheral blood was collected.

This clonotype was recorded at least ten times. Antigen unknown. Study-wide points: Most expanded thyroid clonotypes above 0.001 recurred in blood.

RNA transcripts provided the source from which TCR beta CDR3 regions were amplified. Researchers ran a first-round RT-PCR on the TCR CDR3 using the HTBI primer set. TCRdb analysed the multiplex PCR reads with MiXCR anew, one entry per CDR3 protein. The table includes roughly 400,000 distinct CDR3 sequences, roughly 25% detected once. Fresh peripheral blood, 8 to 10 ml of it, supplied the PBMCs. This sequence was found in a man aged 50 or older with Graves' hyperthyroidism. Sequencing used blood.

The CDR3 loop reads CASSPGSEQFF. CDR3 in DNA: TGTGCCAGCAGCCCCGGGAGTGAGCAGTTCTTC. The chain uses TRBV7-9 and TRBJ2-1; maybe TRBD2 (6 bases). The germline V gene has CDR1 SEHNR and CDR2 FQNEAQ (reference sequence). The CDR3 is 11 amino acids. V lost 5 bases to trimming and J lost 9 bases, with 8 bases between them.